Each of the 26 T cell receptor beta chains below was sequenced from the same sample in a study of cytomegalovirus exposure and HLA in healthy donors. The PCR had 60 Vbeta and 13 Jbeta primers. Data came from immunoSEQ multiplex PCR; TCRdb stores just in-frame clones and leaves some out. The table has some 89,000 clones, 85% seen once. The sample taken for sequencing was PBMCs. All receptors derive from a man aged 35-49 years in good health and CMV-seropositive.

This chain uses TRBV9 with TRBJ1-4; 9 bases agree with TRBD1. This CDR3 comprises 15 residues. From germline, CDR1 is SGDLS and CDR2 YYNGEE. Losses at the gene ends were 3 bases for V and 5 bases for J; bases not matched to a gene: 5. The CDR3 loop is CASSGGQGRNEKLFF. The CDR3 DNA follows: TGTGCCAGCAGCGGAGGACAGGGGAGAAATGAAAAACTGTTTTTT.

The chain employs TRBV7-8 and TRBJ1-2; possibly TRBD1 for D (6 bases). Germline V gene sequence: CDR1 SGHVS, CDR2 FQNEAQ. This CDR3 contains 14 residues. The V end lost 3 bases, the J end lost 1 base, and 9 bases lay between the germline ends. The CDR3, as DNA: TGTGCCAGCAGCTTCGCAGGGGATAACTATGGCTACACCTTC. As protein: CASSFAGDNYGYTF.

The table lists this clone with a few counts. The CDR3 DNA follows: TGTGCCACGAAACCGGGACAGGGTCTGGGGGAGCAGTACTTC. Its translation is CATKPGQGLGEQYF. The V call is TRBV15, the J call TRBJ2-7, with 9 bases fitting TRBD1. V shed 9 bases and J 7 bases; nucleotides not matched to a gene: 13. The CDR3 length is 14 residues. Germline CDR1 is LNHNV and CDR2 is YYDKDF (reference sequence).

The chain couples TRBV7-6 to TRBJ2-1, with 9 bases matching TRBD1. V was pared by 4 bases and J by 5 bases, with 6 bases of the junction left unmatched. This CDR3 region has 15 residues. Per the germline V gene, CDR1 is SGHVS and CDR2 is FNYEAQ. As DNA, the CDR3 is TGTGCCAGCAGCTCCTCGGGACAGGGAGACAATGAGCAGTTCTTC. This translates into CASSSSGQGDNEQFF.

This chain links TRBV29-1 with TRBJ2-3; 7 nucleotides align to TRBD2. The germline CDR1 and CDR2 sequences are SQVTM and ANQGSEA. This CDR3 has 13 residues. J was trimmed by 4 bases and V by 4 bases; bases with no gene match: 5. CDR3 residues: CSVAGGGADTQYF. CDR3 nucleotides: TGCAGCGTTGCGGGCGGGGGAGCAGATACGCAGTATTTT.

The V call is TRBV5-1, the J call TRBJ2-1; 7 bases match TRBD2. CDR1 is SGHRS, CDR2 YFSETQ, per germline. V was clipped by 0 bases and J by 7 bases; unmatched bases: 7. The CDR3 consists of 15 residues. The DNA of the CDR3 is TGCGCCAGCAGCTTGGCCGCGGGAGTTTCGAATGAGCAGTTCTTC. As protein: CASSLAAGVSNEQFF.

The rearrangement links TRBV28 to TRBJ2-3; 12 nucleotides match TRBD2. This CDR3 comprises 16 residues. Per the germline V gene, CDR1 is MDHEN and CDR2 is SYDVKM. With 5 bases clipped from V and 4 bases from J, the junction kept 7 bases outside the gene matches. CDR3 coding DNA: TGTGCCAGCAGTCCCGCGACTAGCGGGAGCCCAGATACGCAGTATTTT. It translates to CASSPATSGSPDTQYF.

The chain uses TRBV7-2 and TRBJ2-3; 11 nucleotides align to TRBD2. J was trimmed by 3 bases and V by 5 bases; bases with no gene match: 13. The CDR3 spans 18 residues. CDR1 and CDR2 (germline): SGHTA, FQGNSA. The CDR3 coding sequence is TGTGCCAGCAGCCCCCGGGGGACTAGCGGAGCCCTAACAGATACGCAGTATTTT. As protein: CASSPRGTSGALTDTQYF.

The chain links TRBV11-2 to TRBJ2-2; maybe TRBD2 (6 bases). The CDR3 length is 14 residues. Trimming took 0 bases from V and 5 from J, leaving 7 bases between them. The germline V gene encodes CDR1 SGHAT and CDR2 FQNNGV. For the CDR3, the DNA is TGTGCCAGCAGCTTAGACCGGGGGACCGGGGAGCTGTTTTTT. Translation: CASSLDRGTGELFF.

V gene TRBV9 combines with J gene TRBJ1-6, with D perhaps TRBD1 (5 bases). The CDR3 runs to 14 residues. Trimming stripped 0 bases from V and 11 bases from J, with 12 bases between. CDR1 and CDR2 (germline): SGDLS, YYNGEE. CDR3 in DNA: TGTGCCAGCAGCGTAGCGGGGGGTCAGGCACCCCTCCACTTT. It codes for CASSVAGGQAPLHF.

The rearrangement links TRBV19 to TRBJ2-7; possibly TRBD1 for D (5 bases). The CDR3 covers 14 residues. Per germline, CDR1 LNHDA and CDR2 SQIVND (reference sequence). The V end lost 5 bases, the J end lost 7 bases, and 18 bases lay between the germline ends. The CDR3 nucleotides read TGTGCCAGTAGTCCCGTTTCCGGGTACAGGGAGCAGTACTTC. This encodes CASSPVSGYREQYF.

This chain joins TRBV4-2 and TRBJ2-7; D gene ambiguous. This CDR3 comprises 16 residues. The V end was cut by 0 bases, the J end by 2 bases, with 14 bases between. CDR1 is LGHNA, CDR2 YNFKEQ, per germline. CDR3 loop: CASSQEAPQPPYEQYF. CDR3 nucleotide sequence: TGTGCCAGCAGCCAAGAAGCACCGCAACCTCCCTACGAGCAGTACTTC.

In the case of this clone: The conserved phenylalanine or tryptophan normally closing the CDR3 is absent here, so this likely arose from a read error. The chain combines TRBV7-9 with TRBJ2-7; 7 nucleotides align to TRBD2. Germline trimming cut 5 bases from V and 5 bases from J; bases unmatched to any gene: 9. The CDR3 covers 14 residues. Germline V gene lookup returns CDR1 SEHNR and CDR2 FQNEAQ (reference sequence). The CDR3 DNA reads TGTGCCAGCAGCGGGGGAGGGAGGGGCAACGAGCAGTACCTC. Protein: CASSGGGRGNEQYL.

The V call is TRBV9, the J call TRBJ2-2; a possible D gene is TRBD2 (6 bases). The CDR3 extends over 16 amino acids. Trimming stripped 5 bases from V and 0 bases from J, with 14 bases between. The V gene's germline CDR1 is SGDLS and CDR2 YYNGEE. CDR3 DNA: TGTGCCAGCAGTCCTATTAGCGGAACGAACACCGGGGAGCTGTTTTTT. Its translation: CASSPISGTNTGELFF.

CDR3 sequence reads: CASSKRGSNQPQHF. The CDR3 nucleotides read TGTGCCAGCAGTAAGAGGGGGAGCAATCAGCCCCAGCATTTT. The gene calls are TRBV2 and TRBJ1-5; maybe TRBD1 (6 bases). Germline V CDR1 and CDR2: SNHLY, FYNNEI. The CDR3 covers 14 residues. V was cut by 5 bases and J by 1 base, with 9 bases left in between.

This clone was found once. The chain carries TRBV9 and TRBJ2-2; D is undetermined. The CDR3 covers 13 residues. Trimming stripped 3 bases from V and 6 bases from J, with 9 bases between. The germline V gene has CDR1 SGDLS and CDR2 YYNGEE. The CDR3 region is CASSGTSPGELFF. CDR3 bases: TGTGCCAGCAGCGGAACTTCCCCCGGGGAGCTGTTTTTT.

J is TRBJ2-4 and V is TRBV2; the match to TRBD2 covers 7 bases. This CDR3 is 13 amino acids long. CDR1 and CDR2 (germline): SNHLY, FYNNEI. V lost 5 bases and J lost 8; bases outside the gene matches: 6. CDR3 nucleotide sequence: TGTGCCAGCAGTCGAGGCGGGGGTGACATTCAGTACTTC. This translates into CASSRGGGDIQYF.

This clone has only one observation. The V and J genes are TRBV7-9 and TRBJ2-1, with 11 bases identical to TRBD2. The V and J ends lost 8 bases and 7 bases, in that order; junction bases with no gene match: 10. CDR3 length: 15 amino acids. From germline, CDR1 is SEHNR and CDR2 FQNEAQ (reference sequence). In nucleotides, the CDR3 is TGTGCCAGCTGGAGTAGCGGGGGGGCCGCAAATGAGCAGTTCTTC. Its translation: CASWSSGGAANEQFF.

This clone came up once. The V and J genes are TRBV11-2 and TRBJ2-5, with TRBD1 as a possible D gene (6 bases). Trimming shortened V by 5 bases and J by 2 bases, and 15 bases separated the two germline ends. The CDR3 has 15 amino acids. Germline assignment: CDR1 SGHAT and CDR2 FQNNGV. The CDR3 nucleotides are TGTGCCAGCAGCCCCCGGGACAAGGGACAAGAGACCCAGTACTTC. This codes for CASSPRDKGQETQYF. Full variable domain (rest looked up from reference TRBV11-2 and TRBJ2-5): EAGVAQSPRYKIIEKRQSVAFWCNPISGHATLYWYQQILGQGPKLLIQFQNNGVVDDSQLPKDRFSAERLKGVDSTLKIQPAKLEDSAVYLCASSPRDKGQETQYFGPGTRLLVL.

This chain connects TRBV28 to TRBJ1-6, with a possible D match to TRBD1 (6 bases). There are 15 residues in the CDR3. V gave up 1 base and J gave up 7 bases, with 11 bases separating them. Germline loops: CDR1 MDHEN, CDR2 SYDVKM. This CDR3 reads CASSLSSGDNSPLHF. For the CDR3, the DNA is TGTGCCAGCAGTTTATCATCAGGGGACAATTCACCCCTCCACTTT.

This chain links TRBV28 with TRBJ1-2; D might be TRBD1 (5 bases). Germline-derived CDR1 and CDR2 are MDHEN and SYDVKM. V lost 3 bases, J lost 7 bases, and 12 bases lay in between. CDR3 length: 13 amino acids. For the CDR3, the DNA is TGTGCCAGCAGTTTGGAGGGTAGGGGTGGCTACACCTTC. Protein: CASSLEGRGGYTF.

CDR3 sequence: CASSTWTSGSGAKNIQYF. In DNA form, the CDR3 reads TGTGCCAGTAGTACCTGGACTAGCGGGAGCGGAGCCAAAAACATTCAGTACTTC. The rearrangement joins TRBV19 to TRBJ2-4; 13 bases are a match to TRBD2. CDR3 length equals 18 residues. CDR1 is LNHDA and CDR2 is SQIVND in the germline V gene (reference sequence). Trimming took 4 bases from V and 0 from J; bases not matched to a gene: 6. Full variable domain (outside the CDR3, taken from reference TRBV19 and TRBJ2-4): DGGITQSPKYLFRKEGQNVTLSCEQNLNHDAMYWYRQDPGQGLRLIYYSQIVNDFQKGDIAEGYSVSREKKESFPLTVTSAQKNPTAFYLCASSTWTSGSGAKNIQYFGAGTRLSVL.

The CDR3 DNA is TGTGCCAGCAGTGAAGCGTTCGGGGTGGGGGAGACCCAGTACTTC. Translated: CASSEAFGVGETQYF. The genes are TRBV6-1 and TRBJ2-5; possible D gene TRBD2, 5 bases. CDR3 length: 15 residues. Trimming stripped 0 bases from V and 5 bases from J, with 13 bases between. The V gene's germline CDR1 is MNHNS and CDR2 SASEGT.

The rearrangement joins TRBV6-5 to TRBJ1-3, with a tentative D call TRBD1 (6 bases). Germline CDR1 MNHEY, CDR2 SVGAGI. Trimming took off 5 bases at V and 0 bases at J, with 11 bases between the two ends. The CDR3 length is 15 residues. CDR3 protein: CASSGTRSSGNTIYF. In nucleotides, the CDR3 is TGTGCCAGCAGTGGGACAAGGAGCTCTGGAAACACCATATATTTT.

The chain employs TRBV13 and TRBJ1-2; TRBD1 matches 9 bases. V gave up 4 bases and J gave up 10 bases; unmatched junction bases: 10. The CDR3 extends over 14 amino acids. Germline V gene lookup returns CDR1 PRHDT and CDR2 FYEKMQ (reference sequence). The CDR3 nucleotides are TGTGCCAGCAGCTCCCGGGACAGGGCCCTTTACTACACCTTC. Translated: CASSSRDRALYYTF.

This clone has only one observation. The V and J genes are TRBV2 and TRBJ1-4; maybe TRBD1 (5 bases). The germline V and J ends were trimmed by 10 bases and 0 bases, with 21 bases remaining between them. This CDR3 has 17 residues. Germline CDR1 and CDR2: SNHLY and FYNNEI. CDR3 nucleotide sequence: TGTGCCACTTCCTCAGGAGGGGCGCGAACAACTAATGAAAAACTGTTTTTT. Protein product: CATSSGGARTTNEKLFF.